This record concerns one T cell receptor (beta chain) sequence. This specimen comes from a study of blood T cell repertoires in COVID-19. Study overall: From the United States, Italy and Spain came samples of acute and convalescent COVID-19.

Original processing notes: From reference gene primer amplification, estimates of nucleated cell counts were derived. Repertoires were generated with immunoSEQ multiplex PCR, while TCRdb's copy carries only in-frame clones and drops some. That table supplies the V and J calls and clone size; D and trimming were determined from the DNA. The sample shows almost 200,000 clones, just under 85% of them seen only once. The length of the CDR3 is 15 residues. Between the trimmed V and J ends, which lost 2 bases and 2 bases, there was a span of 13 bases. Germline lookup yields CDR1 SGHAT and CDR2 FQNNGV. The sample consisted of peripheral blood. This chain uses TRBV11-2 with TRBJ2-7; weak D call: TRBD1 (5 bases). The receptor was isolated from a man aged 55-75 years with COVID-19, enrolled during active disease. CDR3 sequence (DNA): TGTGCCAGCAGCTTACAGGCCGACAGAGCCTACGAGCAGTACTTC. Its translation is CASSLQADRAYEQYF.